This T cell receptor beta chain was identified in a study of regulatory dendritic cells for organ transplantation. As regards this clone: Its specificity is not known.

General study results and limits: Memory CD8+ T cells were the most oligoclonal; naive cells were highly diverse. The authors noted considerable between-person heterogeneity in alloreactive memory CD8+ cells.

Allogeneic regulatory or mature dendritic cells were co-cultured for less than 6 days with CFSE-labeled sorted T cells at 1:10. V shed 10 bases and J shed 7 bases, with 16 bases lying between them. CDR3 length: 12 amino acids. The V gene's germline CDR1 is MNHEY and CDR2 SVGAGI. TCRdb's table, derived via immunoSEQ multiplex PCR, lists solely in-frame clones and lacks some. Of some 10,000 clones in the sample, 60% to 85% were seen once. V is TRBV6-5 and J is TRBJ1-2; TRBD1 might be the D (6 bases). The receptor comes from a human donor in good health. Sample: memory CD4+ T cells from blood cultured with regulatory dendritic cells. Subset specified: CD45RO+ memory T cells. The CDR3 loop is CATRGPLGGYTF. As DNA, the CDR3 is TGTGCCACCAGGGGCCCCTTAGGTGGCTACACCTTC.